This T cell receptor beta chain is from a study of blood T cell repertoires in COVID-19. Looking at the study overall: Whether acute or convalescent, the COVID-19 samples came from the United States, Italy and Spain. From T cells, B-cell-depleted T cells, or PBMCs came the material, which was cDNA or gDNA.

Recruited during active infection, patients (from Seattle) were subsequently followed longitudinally. Original methodology: Reference gene primer amplification gave estimated nucleated cell counts. Data came from immunoSEQ multiplex PCR; TCRdb stores just in-frame clones and leaves some out. That table gives V, J and clone size, and the DNA gave D and trimming. Of about 350,000 clones listed, approximately 89% were seen once; the top ten hold over 3.5%. The sequenced sample consisted of peripheral blood. The source of this sequence is a woman aged 60-75 years with COVID-19, enrolled during active disease.

The CDR3 DNA is TGTGCCACCAGTGATCCTGGTAGAACTGAAGCTTTCTTT. Protein sequence: CATSDPGRTEAFF. J is TRBJ1-1 and V is TRBV24-1; D remains unclear. CDR1 and CDR2 from the germline V gene are KGHDR and SFDVKD. This CDR3 is built from 13 residues. Trimming removed 3 bases at V and 5 bases at J, with 9 bases between.